This entry is about one T cell receptor (beta chain). As yet, its antigen is unknown. This entry comes from a study of cytomegalovirus exposure and HLA in healthy donors. Background on the study: Genetic ancestry analysis placed around four fifths of the 410 or so donors that were genotyped in the Caucasian-associated cluster. Study results and caveats: Several top significant clusters appeared, in a later analysis, to be linked to common viral pathogens. Later analysis associated a missense DCLRE1C variant with TCR beta V- and J-gene trimming.

60 Vbeta and 13 Jbeta primers were used in PCR. Libraries were prepared by immunoSEQ multiplex PCR; TCRdb keeps only in-frame clonotypes and omits some of them. The table lists about 130,000 clones, with under 3.5% in the top ten. Trimming left V 2 bases short and J 3 bases short, with 4 bases between. The CDR3 length is 12 residues. Per germline, CDR1 LNHDA and CDR2 SQIVND (reference sequence). V gene TRBV19 combines with J gene TRBJ1-1; D is unresolved. Material for sequencing was PBMCs. The receptor was isolated from a man aged 25 to 40 in good health and CMV-seronegative. This CDR3 is CASSISYTEAFF. As DNA, the CDR3 is TGTGCCAGTAGTATATCTTACACTGAAGCTTTCTTT.